A single sample is the source of the 10 T cell receptor beta chains below, sequenced in a study of blood T cells in healthy people across ages. Through a sample-barcoded 5' primer and a J-beta primer mix, a second PCR was run for about 6 to 11 cycles. TCRdb recomputed calls from the 5' RACE reads with MiXCR, one row per CDR3 protein. The sample holds around 1,000,000 distinct CDR3 sequences, almost 25% seen once. The sample was also reused in another study, on T cells of mothers and their children.

The material sequenced was blood. All receptors come from a girl aged 2 to 10 in good health.

This clonotype showed up just a few times. This chain links TRBV7-3 with TRBJ2-3; D unclear. The V end was cut by 2 bases, the J end by 8 bases, with 11 bases between. Germline V gene lookup returns CDR1 SGHTA and CDR2 FQGTGA. This CDR3 contains 13 residues. DNA of the CDR3: TGTGCCAGCAGCTTATTTGTTGACGCTACGCAGTATTTT. Amino acids: CASSLFVDATQYF.

The rearrangement uses TRBV4-1 and TRBJ2-1; D tentatively fits TRBD1 or TRBD2 (6 bases each). This CDR3 region has 17 residues. V dropped 4 bases and J dropped 7 bases, with 23 bases sitting between them. Germline values: CDR1 MGHRA, CDR2 YSYEKL. The CDR3 sequence: CASSRVGGRGVENEQFF. DNA for the CDR3: TGCGCCAGCAGCCGGGTGGGAGGCAGGGGAGTTGAGAATGAGCAGTTCTTC.

V usage is TRBV21-1 and J usage is TRBJ2-3; the table's D call of TRBD2 was not tested on the DNA. TRBV21-1 constitutes a pseudogene. This CDR3 contains 16 residues. The chain's CDR3 is CASSKVTSGETDTQYF. DNA for the CDR3: TGTGCCAGCAGCAAAGTAACTAGCGGAGAAACAGATACGCAGTATTTT.

This clonotype was detected only a few times. The J gene is TRBJ2-4, the V gene TRBV28; 8 bases are shared with TRBD1. Germline V gives CDR1 MDHEN, CDR2 SYDVKM. The CDR3 is 16 amino acids. The V and J ends lost 5 bases and 6 bases, in that order; junction bases with no gene match: 12. The CDR3 is CASSLRGLGFGNIQYF. In DNA form, the CDR3 reads TGTGCCAGCAGTCTCAGGGGGCTGGGATTTGGAAACATTCAGTACTTC.

The chain recombines TRBV11-2 with TRBJ2-7; TRBD2 matches 15 bases. Germline V lookup: CDR1 SGHAT, CDR2 FQNNGV. V lost 1 base to trimming and J lost 4 bases; unmatched junction nucleotides: 8. The length of the CDR3 is 18 residues. CDR3 sequence: CASSLASRTSGRGYEQYF. The CDR3, as DNA: TGTGCCAGCAGCTTAGCGTCCCGGACTAGCGGGAGGGGTTACGAGCAGTACTTC.

The chain links TRBV4-3 to TRBJ2-1; D is uncertain. Germline CDR1 LGHNA, CDR2 YSLEER. V was trimmed by 0 bases and J by 9 bases, leaving 9 bases between them. The CDR3 has 13 residues. The CDR3 loop is CASSQEVAGEQFF. CDR3 sequence (DNA): TGCGCCAGCAGCCAAGAAGTAGCCGGTGAGCAGTTCTTC.

The rearrangement links TRBV20-1 to TRBJ2-1; TRBD2 agrees at 9 bases. The CDR3 extends over 12 amino acids. Germline values: CDR1 DFQATT, CDR2 SNEGSKA (reference sequence). The DNA of the CDR3 is TGCGGGCTAGCGGGGTCCTACAATGAGCAGTTCTTC. Amino acids: CGLAGSYNEQFF.

This clonotype appeared a few times. The rearrangement links TRBV4-2 to TRBJ2-3; TRBD2 aligns across 11 bases. With 5 bases clipped from V and 5 bases from J, the junction kept 9 bases outside the gene matches. The CDR3 length is 16 residues. Germline V gene data show CDR1 as LGHNA and CDR2 as YNFKEQ. CDR3 in amino acids: CASSDSGGATKDTQYF. Here the CDR3 DNA reads TGTGCCAGCAGCGATAGCGGGGGGGCTACGAAAGATACGCAGTATTTT.

This clonotype was observed a handful of times. The V gene is TRBV7-9, the J gene TRBJ2-5; 8 bases agree with TRBD1. The better agreement between TRBJ2-1 and the DNA end casts doubt on the J call. The CDR3 length is 15 residues. CDR1 and CDR2 (germline): SEHNR, FQNEAQ (reference sequence). CDR3: CASSLIRQGRNEQFF. The CDR3 DNA is TGTGCCAGCAGCTTAATAAGACAGGGGAGGAATGAGCAGTTCTTC.

Only one count was recorded for this clonotype. The chain couples TRBV16 to TRBJ1-2; no reliable D call. The CDR3 extends over 15 amino acids. Germline values: CDR1 KGHSY, CDR2 FQNENV. The V gene lost 2 bases and the J gene lost 6 bases, with 16 bases spanning the gap. CDR3 amino acids: CASSQAAGPGHGYTF. CDR3 DNA: TGTGCCAGCAGCCAAGCGGCCGGTCCCGGTCATGGCTACACCTTC.